These 17 T cell receptor beta chains were all obtained from the same sample, sequenced in a study of cytomegalovirus exposure and HLA in healthy donors. The PCR was carried out with 60 Vbeta primers and 13 Jbeta primers. Measured with immunoSEQ multiplex PCR; TCRdb has only the in-frame clones, and not every one. The sample lists 150,000 or so clones, less than 80% seen once, with about 2.1% in the top ten. Sequencing was done on a sample of PBMCs. All receptors come from a man aged 25 to 40 in good health and CMV-seronegative.

The gene calls are TRBV7-2 and TRBJ2-1; 13 positions match TRBD2. CDR3 length: 18 residues. The J segment lost 8 bases and the V segment lost 4 bases, leaving 14 bases of the junction unmatched. The germline V gene encodes CDR1 SGHTA and CDR2 FQGNSA. The CDR3 loop reads CASSSRLGLAGLGYEQFF. The DNA for the CDR3 is TGTGCCAGCAGCTCCAGATTGGGACTAGCGGGGCTTGGGTATGAGCAGTTCTTC. Full variable domain (outside the CDR3, taken from reference TRBV7-2 and TRBJ2-1): GAGVSQSPSNKVTEKGKDVELRCDPISGHTALYWYRQSLGQGLEFLIYFQGNSAPDKSGLPSDRFSAERTGGSVSTLTIQRTQQEDSAVYLCASSSRLGLAGLGYEQFFGPGTRLTVL.

This clone turned up a few times. The rearrangement joins TRBV28 to TRBJ2-3, with TRBD2 as a possible D gene (6 bases). CDR1 is MDHEN, CDR2 SYDVKM, per germline. The CDR3 length is 16 residues. Deletions cut 2 bases from V and 1 base from J, with 13 bases between. The DNA for the CDR3 is TGTGCCAGCAGTTTAGGAGGGGTAGGACGCACAGATACGCAGTATTTT. It specifies CASSLGGVGRTDTQYF.

V is TRBV5-6 and J is TRBJ1-5; the D is unclear. Per germline, CDR1 SGHDT and CDR2 YYEEEE. V lost 2 bases and J lost 5, with 14 bases in between. The CDR3 length is 15 residues. CDR3 protein: CASSLFNVRDQPQHF. DNA for the CDR3: TGTGCCAGCAGCTTATTTAATGTTCGGGATCAGCCCCAGCATTTT.

V is TRBV28 and J is TRBJ2-5; D unclear. Germline V CDR1 and CDR2: MDHEN, SYDVKM. V shed 2 bases and J shed 0 bases, with 7 bases lying between them. This CDR3 has 14 amino acids. The DNA for the CDR3 is TGTGCCAGCAGTTTAGCAGCGAACCAAGAGACCCAGTACTTC. Translating it yields CASSLAANQETQYF. Full variable domain (missing parts from reference TRBV28 and TRBJ2-5): DVKVTQSSRYLVKRTGEKVFLECVQDMDHENMFWYRQDPGLGLRLIYFSYDVKMKEKGDIPEGYSVSREKKERFSLILESASTNQTSMYLCASSLAANQETQYFGPGTRLLVL.

This chain links TRBV4-3 with TRBJ2-7, with D perhaps TRBD1 (6 bases). The ends were cut back, 4 bases at V and 2 bases at J, with 18 bases in the middle. The CDR3 is 16 amino acids. Germline V gene data show CDR1 as LGHNA and CDR2 as YSLEER. Here the CDR3 DNA reads TGCGCCAGCAGCCCTTCGGGACACCAGCCGGCCTACGAGCAGTACTTC. This gives the protein CASSPSGHQPAYEQYF.

J is TRBJ1-2 and V is TRBV7-8; 8 bases align to TRBD1. CDR1 and CDR2 (germline): SGHVS, FQNEAQ. The CDR3 length is 15 residues. V lost 5 bases, J lost 7 bases, and 12 bases stayed unmatched. The CDR3 is CASSPGQDPISGYTF. Here the CDR3 DNA reads TGTGCCAGCAGCCCGGGACAGGACCCGATTTCTGGCTACACCTTC.

The chain recombines TRBV19 with TRBJ1-5, with 9 nucleotides matching TRBD1. CDR1 and CDR2 (germline): LNHDA, SQIVND (reference sequence). The CDR3 totals 14 residues. Trimming cost V 4 bases and J 2 bases; bases outside gene matches: 0. The CDR3 protein is CASSRTGGNQPQHF. Here the CDR3 DNA reads TGTGCCAGTAGTAGGACAGGGGGCAATCAGCCCCAGCATTTT. Full variable domain (rest looked up from reference TRBV19 and TRBJ1-5): DGGITQSPKYLFRKEGQNVTLSCEQNLNHDAMYWYRQDPGQGLRLIYYSQIVNDFQKGDIAEGYSVSREKKESFPLTVTSAQKNPTAFYLCASSRTGGNQPQHFGDGTRLSIL.

The chain recombines TRBV30 with TRBJ2-7; weak D call: TRBD1 (5 bases). Germline V gene sequence: CDR1 GTSNPN, CDR2 SVGIG (reference sequence). The CDR3 is 12 residues long. The V end was cut by 4 bases, the J end by 5 bases, with 12 bases between. CDR3 nucleotides: TGTGCCTGGAACCAGGGCTTCCACGAGCAGTACTTC. Encoded protein: CAWNQGFHEQYF.

This clone has a handful of counts. The rearrangement links TRBV7-2 to TRBJ2-1; 12 bases align to TRBD2. The CDR3 sequence is 16 residues long. The V and J ends lost 4 bases and 8 bases, in that order; junction bases with no gene match: 9. The germline CDR1 and CDR2 sequences are SGHTA and FQGNSA. The CDR3 DNA sequence: TGTGCCAGCAGCTCGAGGACTAGCGGGGAGAGGTATGAGCAGTTCTTC. Protein product: CASSSRTSGERYEQFF.

V gene TRBV29-1 combines with J gene TRBJ2-7, with D possibly being TRBD2 (5 bases). With 2 bases removed from V and 4 bases from J, the gap between germline ends came to 15 bases. The CDR3 is 14 residues long. Germline assignment: CDR1 SQVTM and CDR2 ANQGSEA. CDR3 residues: CSVELGSSGYEQYF. In DNA form, the CDR3 reads TGCAGCGTTGAATTGGGGTCCTCGGGGTACGAGCAGTACTTC.

This clone has a handful of counts. The V gene is TRBV11-3, the J gene TRBJ2-5; D is possibly TRBD2 (6 bases). Between the trimmed V and J ends, which lost 1 base and 2 bases, there was a span of 14 bases. In germline, CDR1 is SGHNT, CDR2 YENEEA. The CDR3 is 16 residues long. In DNA, the CDR3 is TGTGCCAGCAGCTTAGGGGGGGACTCGTCTCAAGAGACCCAGTACTTC. It is translated as CASSLGGDSSQETQYF.

V and J are TRBV29-1 and TRBJ1-2; possibly TRBD1 for D (5 bases). This CDR3 is built from 11 residues. The V gene's germline CDR1 is SQVTM and CDR2 ANQGSEA. The V end was cut by 5 bases, the J end by 2 bases, with 6 bases between. The CDR3 bases are TGCAGCGTTCCAGGGAACTATGGCTACACCTTC. Its translation: CSVPGNYGYTF.

This clone came up once. V usage is TRBV13 and J usage is TRBJ2-5, with D possibly being TRBD2 (6 bases). The CDR3 runs to 14 residues. Trimming left V 3 bases short and J 3 bases short, with 11 bases between. Germline V gene data show CDR1 as PRHDT and CDR2 as FYEKMQ (reference sequence). The CDR3 nucleotides are TGTGCCAGCAGCTTGTCGGGAGTAGAAGAGACCCAGTACTTC. Translation: CASSLSGVEETQYF.

This sequence joins TRBV6-1 and TRBJ2-5; 7 bases match TRBD2. Judging by the DNA end, TRBJ2-7 fits better; the J call may be wrong. Germline CDR1 MNHNS, CDR2 SASEGT. The CDR3 loop spans 15 amino acids. The CDR3 here is CASSETSTTSYEQYF. The CDR3 DNA reads as TGTGCCAGCAGTGAGACTAGCACAACTTCCTACGAGCAGTACTTC.

The V and J genes are TRBV2 and TRBJ2-4, with a tentative D call TRBD1 (6 bases). The CDR3 contains 16 residues. The ends were cut back, 2 bases at V and 0 bases at J, with 11 bases in the middle. Germline V CDR1 and CDR2: SNHLY, FYNNEI. CDR3 region: CASSERSGVAKNIQYF. CDR3 bases: TGTGCCAGCAGTGAACGGTCAGGGGTAGCCAAAAACATTCAGTACTTC. Combining the CDR3 with reference TRBV2 and TRBJ2-4 gives the whole variable domain EPEVTQTPSHQVTQMGQEVILRCVPISNHLYFYWYRQILGQKVEFLVSFYNNEISEKSEIFDDQFSVERPDGSNFTLKIRSTKLEDSAMYFCASSERSGVAKNIQYFGAGTRLSVL.

This clone was found a few times. The chain couples TRBV5-6 to TRBJ1-6; 8 bases agree with TRBD1. Germline V lookup: CDR1 SGHDT, CDR2 YYEEEE. V shed 0 bases and J 10 bases; nucleotides not matched to a gene: 6. This CDR3 has 15 residues. The CDR3 bases are TGTGCCAGCAGCTTGGTTGGACAGGGTCCCTCACCCCTCCACTTT. Protein: CASSLVGQGPSPLHF.

V usage is TRBV11-2 and J usage is TRBJ1-3, with D unclear. Germline assignment: CDR1 SGHAT and CDR2 FQNNGV. This CDR3 is 15 amino acids long. V was clipped by 1 base and J by 0 bases, with 7 bases between them. The CDR3 DNA reads as TGTGCCAGCAGCTTAGGGTCAGACTCTGGAAACACCATATATTTT. Residues: CASSLGSDSGNTIYF.